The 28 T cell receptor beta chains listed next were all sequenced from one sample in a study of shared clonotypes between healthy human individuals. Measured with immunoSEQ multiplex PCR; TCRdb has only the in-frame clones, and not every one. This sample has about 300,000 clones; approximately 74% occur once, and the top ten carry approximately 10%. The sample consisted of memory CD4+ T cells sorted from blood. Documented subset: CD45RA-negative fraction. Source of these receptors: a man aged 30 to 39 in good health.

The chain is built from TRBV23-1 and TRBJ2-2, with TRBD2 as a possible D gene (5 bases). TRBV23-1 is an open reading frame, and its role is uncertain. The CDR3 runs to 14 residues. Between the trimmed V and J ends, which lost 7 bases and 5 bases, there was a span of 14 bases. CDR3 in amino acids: CASKKLVGTGELFF. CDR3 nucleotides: TGCGCCAGCAAAAAACTAGTTGGGACCGGGGAGCTGTTTTTT.

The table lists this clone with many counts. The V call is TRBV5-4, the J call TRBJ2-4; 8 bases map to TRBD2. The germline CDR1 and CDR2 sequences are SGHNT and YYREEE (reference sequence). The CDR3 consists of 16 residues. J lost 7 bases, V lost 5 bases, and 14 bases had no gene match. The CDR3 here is CASSIEAGVNLNIQYF. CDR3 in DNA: TGTGCCAGCAGTATAGAAGCGGGAGTAAACCTGAACATTCAGTACTTC.

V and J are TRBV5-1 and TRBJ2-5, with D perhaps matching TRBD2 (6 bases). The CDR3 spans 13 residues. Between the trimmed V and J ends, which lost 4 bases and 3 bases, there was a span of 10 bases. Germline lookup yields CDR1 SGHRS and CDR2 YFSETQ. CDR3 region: CASSIGGKETQYF. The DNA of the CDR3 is TGCGCCAGCAGCATCGGAGGGAAAGAGACCCAGTACTTC. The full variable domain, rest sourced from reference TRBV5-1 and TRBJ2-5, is KAGVTQTPRYLIKTRGQQVTLSCSPISGHRSVSWYQQTPGQGLQFLFEYFSETQRNKGNFPGRFSGRQFSNSRSEMNVSTLELGDSALYLCASSIGGKETQYFGPGTRLLVL.

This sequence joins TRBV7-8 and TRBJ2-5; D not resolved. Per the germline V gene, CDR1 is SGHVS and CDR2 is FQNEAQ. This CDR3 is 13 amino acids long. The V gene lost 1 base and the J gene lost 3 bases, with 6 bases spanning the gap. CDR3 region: CASSLDSKETQYF. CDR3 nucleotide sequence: TGTGCCAGCAGCTTAGACAGTAAAGAGACCCAGTACTTC.

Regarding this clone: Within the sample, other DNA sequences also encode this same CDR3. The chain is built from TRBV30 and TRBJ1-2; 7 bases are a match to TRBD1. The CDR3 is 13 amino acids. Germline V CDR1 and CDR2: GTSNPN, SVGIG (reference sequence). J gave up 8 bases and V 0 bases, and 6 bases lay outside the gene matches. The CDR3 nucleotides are TGTGCCTGGAGTGTTAAGGGGGCGAGGGGCTACACCTTC. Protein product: CAWSVKGARGYTF.

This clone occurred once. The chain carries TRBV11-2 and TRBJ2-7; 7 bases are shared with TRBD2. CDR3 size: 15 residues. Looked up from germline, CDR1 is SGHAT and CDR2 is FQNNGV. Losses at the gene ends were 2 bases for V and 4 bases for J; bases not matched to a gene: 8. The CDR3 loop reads CASSLTRDYLYEQYF. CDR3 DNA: TGTGCCAGCAGCTTAACCCGGGACTATCTATACGAGCAGTACTTC.

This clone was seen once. The CDR3 coding sequence is TGTGCCGGGAGAAGGGACAGCAATCAGCCCCAGCATTTT. It is translated as CAGRRDSNQPQHF. V usage is TRBV6-1 and J usage is TRBJ1-5; weak D call: TRBD1 (5 bases). Germline lookup yields CDR1 MNHNS and CDR2 SASEGT. The CDR3 has 13 residues. V dropped 11 bases and J dropped 1 base, with 12 bases sitting between them.

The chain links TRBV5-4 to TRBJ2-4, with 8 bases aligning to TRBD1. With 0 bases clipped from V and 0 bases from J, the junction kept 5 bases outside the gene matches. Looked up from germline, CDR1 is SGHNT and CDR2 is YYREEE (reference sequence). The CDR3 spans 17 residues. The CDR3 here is CASSLAGQGAAKNIQYF. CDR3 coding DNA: TGTGCCAGCAGCTTGGCCGGGCAGGGGGCAGCCAAAAACATTCAGTACTTC.

DNA for the CDR3: TGCAGCGCATTGGACAGGGGGGAGACCCAGTACTTC. This encodes CSALDRGETQYF. This chain uses TRBV29-1 with TRBJ2-5, with 10 bases that match TRBD1. The CDR3 extends over 12 amino acids. CDR1 is SQVTM, CDR2 ANQGSEA, per germline. J gave up 5 bases and V 7 bases, and 4 bases lay outside the gene matches.

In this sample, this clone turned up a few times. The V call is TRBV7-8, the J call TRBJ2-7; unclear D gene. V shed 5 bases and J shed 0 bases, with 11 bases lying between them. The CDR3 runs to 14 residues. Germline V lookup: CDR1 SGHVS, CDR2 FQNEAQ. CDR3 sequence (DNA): TGTGCCAGCAGCCCTTGGACGGTCTCCTACGAGCAGTACTTC. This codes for CASSPWTVSYEQYF.

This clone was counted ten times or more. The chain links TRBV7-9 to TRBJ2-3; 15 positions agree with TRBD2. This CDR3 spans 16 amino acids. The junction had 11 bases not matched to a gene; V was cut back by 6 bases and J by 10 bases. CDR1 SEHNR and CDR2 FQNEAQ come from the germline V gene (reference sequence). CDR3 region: CASSNTGLAGGGSQYF. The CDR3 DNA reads TGTGCCAGCAGTAATACGGGACTAGCGGGAGGAGGATCGCAGTATTTT.

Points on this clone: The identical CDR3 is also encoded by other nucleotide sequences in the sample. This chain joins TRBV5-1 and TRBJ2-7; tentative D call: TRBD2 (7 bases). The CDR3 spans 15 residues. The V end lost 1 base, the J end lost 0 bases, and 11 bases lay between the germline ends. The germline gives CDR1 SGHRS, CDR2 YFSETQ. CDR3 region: CASSLSGTSSYEQYF. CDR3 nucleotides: TGCGCCAGCAGCTTGAGCGGGACAAGCTCCTACGAGCAGTACTTC.

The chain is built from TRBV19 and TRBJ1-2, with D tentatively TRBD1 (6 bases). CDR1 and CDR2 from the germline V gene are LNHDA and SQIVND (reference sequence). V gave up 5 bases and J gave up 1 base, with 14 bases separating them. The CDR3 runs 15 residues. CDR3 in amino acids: CASSSNRANNYGYTF. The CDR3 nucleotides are TGTGCCAGTAGTTCCAACAGGGCGAATAACTATGGCTACACCTTC.

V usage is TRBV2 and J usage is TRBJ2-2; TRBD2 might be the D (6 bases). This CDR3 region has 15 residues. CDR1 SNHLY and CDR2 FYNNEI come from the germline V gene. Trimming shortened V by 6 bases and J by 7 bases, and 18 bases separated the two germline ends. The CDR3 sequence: CASRAHGSGDGELFF. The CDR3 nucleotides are TGTGCCAGCAGGGCCCACGGGAGTGGGGACGGGGAGCTGTTTTTT.

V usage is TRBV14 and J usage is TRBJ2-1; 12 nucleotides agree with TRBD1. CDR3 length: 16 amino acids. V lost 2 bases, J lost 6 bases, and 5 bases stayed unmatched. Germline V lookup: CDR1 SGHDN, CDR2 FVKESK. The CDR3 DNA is TGTGCCAGCAGCCAATGGGACAGGGGGCGATCCAATGAGCAGTTCTTC. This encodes CASSQWDRGRSNEQFF.

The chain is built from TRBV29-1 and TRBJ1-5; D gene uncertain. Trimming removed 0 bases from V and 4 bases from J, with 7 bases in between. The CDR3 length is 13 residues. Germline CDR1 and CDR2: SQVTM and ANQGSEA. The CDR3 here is CSVEESWNQPQHF. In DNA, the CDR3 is TGCAGCGTTGAAGAGTCATGGAATCAGCCCCAGCATTTT.

CDR3 protein: CASSGSNNSPLHF. CDR3 DNA: TGTGCCAGCAGTGGCAGCAATAATTCACCCCTCCACTTT. The V gene is TRBV6-1, the J gene TRBJ1-6; D unclear. V was shortened by 4 bases and J by 5 bases, with 6 bases between the two germline ends. The V gene's germline CDR1 is MNHNS and CDR2 SASEGT. CDR3 size: 13 residues.

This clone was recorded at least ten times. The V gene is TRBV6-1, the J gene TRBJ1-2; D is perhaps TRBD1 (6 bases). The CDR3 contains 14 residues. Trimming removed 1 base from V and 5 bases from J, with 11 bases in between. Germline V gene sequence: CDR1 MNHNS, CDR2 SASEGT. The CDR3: CASSEGQAYYGYTF. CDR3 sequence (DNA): TGTGCCAGCAGTGAAGGACAGGCCTATTATGGCTACACCTTC.

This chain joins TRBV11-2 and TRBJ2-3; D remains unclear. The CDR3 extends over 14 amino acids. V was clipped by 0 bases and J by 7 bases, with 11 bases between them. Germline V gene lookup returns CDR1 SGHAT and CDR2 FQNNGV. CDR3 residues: CASSLDVLVNTQYF. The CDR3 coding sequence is TGTGCCAGCAGCTTAGATGTTCTTGTAAATACGCAGTATTTT. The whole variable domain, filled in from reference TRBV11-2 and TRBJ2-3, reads EAGVAQSPRYKIIEKRQSVAFWCNPISGHATLYWYQQILGQGPKLLIQFQNNGVVDDSQLPKDRFSAERLKGVDSTLKIQPAKLEDSAVYLCASSLDVLVNTQYFGPGTRLTVL.

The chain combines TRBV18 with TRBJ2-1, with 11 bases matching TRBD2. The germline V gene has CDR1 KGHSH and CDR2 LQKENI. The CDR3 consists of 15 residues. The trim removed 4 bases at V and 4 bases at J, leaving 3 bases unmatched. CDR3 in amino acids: CASSLRTSGYNEQFF. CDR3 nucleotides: TGTGCCAGCTCACTCCGGACTAGCGGGTACAATGAGCAGTTCTTC.

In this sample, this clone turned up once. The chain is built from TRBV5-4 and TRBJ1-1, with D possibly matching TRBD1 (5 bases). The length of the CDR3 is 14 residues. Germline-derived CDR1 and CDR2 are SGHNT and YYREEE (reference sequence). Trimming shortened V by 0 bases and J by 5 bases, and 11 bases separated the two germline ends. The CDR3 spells CASSLASGRTEAFF. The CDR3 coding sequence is TGTGCCAGCAGCTTGGCGTCAGGGAGGACTGAAGCTTTCTTT.

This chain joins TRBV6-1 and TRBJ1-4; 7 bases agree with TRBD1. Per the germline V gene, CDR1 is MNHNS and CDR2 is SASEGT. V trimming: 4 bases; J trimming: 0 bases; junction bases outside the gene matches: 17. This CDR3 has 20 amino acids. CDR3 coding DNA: TGTGCCAGCAGTGCCCCTAAGACAGGGCTAGGGCCGGCAACTAATGAAAAACTGTTTTTT. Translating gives CASSAPKTGLGPATNEKLFF.

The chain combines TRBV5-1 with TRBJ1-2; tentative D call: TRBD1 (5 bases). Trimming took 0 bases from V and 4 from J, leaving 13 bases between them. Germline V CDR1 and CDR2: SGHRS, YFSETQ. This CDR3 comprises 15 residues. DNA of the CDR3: TGCGCCAGCAGCTTGGCGGAGACAGAAGTCTATGGCTACACCTTC. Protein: CASSLAETEVYGYTF. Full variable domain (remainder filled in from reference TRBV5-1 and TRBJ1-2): KAGVTQTPRYLIKTRGQQVTLSCSPISGHRSVSWYQQTPGQGLQFLFEYFSETQRNKGNFPGRFSGRQFSNSRSEMNVSTLELGDSALYLCASSLAETEVYGYTFGSGTRLTVV.

CDR3 sequence: CASQLLTGAGEQYF. CDR3 sequence (DNA): TGTGCCAGCCAACTCTTGACGGGGGCAGGGGAGCAGTACTTC. The chain is built from TRBV7-8 and TRBJ2-7; D tentatively reads TRBD1 or TRBD2 (6 bases each). This CDR3 spans 14 amino acids. The V gene lost 8 bases and the J gene lost 7 bases, with 21 bases spanning the gap. CDR1 is SGHVS and CDR2 is FQNEAQ in the germline V gene.

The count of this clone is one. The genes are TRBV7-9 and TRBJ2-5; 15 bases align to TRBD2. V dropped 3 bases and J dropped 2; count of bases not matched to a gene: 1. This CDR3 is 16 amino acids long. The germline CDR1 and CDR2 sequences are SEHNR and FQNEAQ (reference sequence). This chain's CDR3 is CASSFGLAGGQETQYF. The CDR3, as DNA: TGTGCCAGCAGCTTCGGACTAGCGGGGGGGCAAGAGACCCAGTACTTC.

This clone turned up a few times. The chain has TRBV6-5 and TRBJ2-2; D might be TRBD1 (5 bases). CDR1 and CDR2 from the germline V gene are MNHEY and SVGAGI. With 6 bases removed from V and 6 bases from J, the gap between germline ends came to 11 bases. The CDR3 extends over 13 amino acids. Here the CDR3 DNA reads TGTGCCAGCAGCACCAGGGTGGCCGGGGAGCTGTTTTTT. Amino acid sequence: CASSTRVAGELFF.

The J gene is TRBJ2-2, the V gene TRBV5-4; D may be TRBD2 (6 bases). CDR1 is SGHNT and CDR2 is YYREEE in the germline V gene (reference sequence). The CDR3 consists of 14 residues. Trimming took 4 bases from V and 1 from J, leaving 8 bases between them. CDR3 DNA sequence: TGTGCCAGCAGCCCGACTAGGAACACCGGGGAGCTGTTTTTT. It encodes CASSPTRNTGELFF.

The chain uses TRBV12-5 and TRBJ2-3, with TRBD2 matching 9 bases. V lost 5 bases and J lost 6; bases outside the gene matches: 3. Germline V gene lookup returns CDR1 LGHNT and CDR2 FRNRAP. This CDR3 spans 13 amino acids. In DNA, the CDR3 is TGTGCTAGTGGTAATAGCGGGAGCGATACGCAGTATTTT. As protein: CASGNSGSDTQYF.